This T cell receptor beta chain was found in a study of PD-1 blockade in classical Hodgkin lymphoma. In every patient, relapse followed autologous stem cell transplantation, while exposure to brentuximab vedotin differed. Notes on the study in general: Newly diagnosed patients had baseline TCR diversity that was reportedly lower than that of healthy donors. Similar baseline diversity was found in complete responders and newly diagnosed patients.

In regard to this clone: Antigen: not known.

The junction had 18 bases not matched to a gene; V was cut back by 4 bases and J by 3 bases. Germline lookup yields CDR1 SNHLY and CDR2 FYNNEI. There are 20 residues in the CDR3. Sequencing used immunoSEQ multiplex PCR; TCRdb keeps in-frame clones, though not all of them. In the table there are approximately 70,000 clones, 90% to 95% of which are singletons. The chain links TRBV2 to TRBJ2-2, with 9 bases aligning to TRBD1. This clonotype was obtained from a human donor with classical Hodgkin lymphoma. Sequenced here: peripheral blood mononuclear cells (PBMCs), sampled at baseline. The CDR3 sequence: CASSGPPGQGSLGYTGELFF. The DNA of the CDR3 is TGTGCCAGCAGTGGGCCGCCGGGACAGGGAAGTTTAGGGTACACCGGGGAGCTGTTTTTT. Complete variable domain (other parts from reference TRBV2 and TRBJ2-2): EPEVTQTPSHQVTQMGQEVILRCVPISNHLYFYWYRQILGQKVEFLVSFYNNEISEKSEIFDDQFSVERPDGSNFTLKIRSTKLEDSAMYFCASSGPPGQGSLGYTGELFFGEGSRLTVL.